This T cell receptor (beta chain) emerged from a study of monozygotic twins with inflammatory bowel disease. In regard to this clonotype: Its antigen is not known.

Unfractionated whole blood yielded total RNA, and T cells were not sorted. With the 5' RACE reads reprocessed, TCRdb shows one record per CDR3 protein and no DNA. The listing records about 140,000 distinct CDR3 sequences. The germline V gene has CDR1 SNHLY and CDR2 FYNNEI. CDR3 length: 15 residues. General study results and limits: A single strong IBD-associated signal or clonotype was not supported by the findings. Repertoire similarity did not differ between concordant and discordant twins, perhaps due to limited power. Healthy co-twins, by inverse Simpson, had higher TCRbeta diversity than their siblings with IBD.

This TCR was sampled from a human donor with ulcerative colitis or Crohn's disease, or a healthy co-twin of an affected twin (not recorded which). Material: blood. The chain has TRBV2 and TRBJ2-5; TCRdb names TRBD2, which stays unverified in the absence of DNA. CDR3 loop: CASRAGTSGWETQYF.